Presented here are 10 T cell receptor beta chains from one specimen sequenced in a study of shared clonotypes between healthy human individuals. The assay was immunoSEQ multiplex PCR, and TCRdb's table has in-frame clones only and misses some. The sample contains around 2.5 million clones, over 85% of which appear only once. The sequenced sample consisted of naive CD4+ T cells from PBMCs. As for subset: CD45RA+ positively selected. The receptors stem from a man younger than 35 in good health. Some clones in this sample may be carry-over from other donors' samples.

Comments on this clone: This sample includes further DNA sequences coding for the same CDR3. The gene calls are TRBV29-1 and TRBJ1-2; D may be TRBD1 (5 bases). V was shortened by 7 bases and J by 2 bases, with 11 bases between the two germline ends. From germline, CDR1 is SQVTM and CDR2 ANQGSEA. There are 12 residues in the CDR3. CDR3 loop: CSAERGNYGYTF. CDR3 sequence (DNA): TGCAGCGCCGAGAGGGGAAACTATGGCTACACCTTC.

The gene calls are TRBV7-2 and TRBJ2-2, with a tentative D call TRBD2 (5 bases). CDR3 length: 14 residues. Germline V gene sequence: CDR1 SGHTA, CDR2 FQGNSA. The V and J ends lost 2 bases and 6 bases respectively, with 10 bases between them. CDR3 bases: TGTGCCAGCAGCTTACGGAACGGGGCCGGGGAGCTGTTTTTT. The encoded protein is CASSLRNGAGELFF.

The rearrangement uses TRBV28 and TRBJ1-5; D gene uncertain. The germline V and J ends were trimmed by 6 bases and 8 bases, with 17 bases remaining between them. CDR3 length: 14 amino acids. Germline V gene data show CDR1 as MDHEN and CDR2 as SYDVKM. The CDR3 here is CASSHVRQGKPQHF. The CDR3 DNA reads TGTGCCAGCAGCCACGTCAGGCAAGGAAAGCCCCAGCATTTT.

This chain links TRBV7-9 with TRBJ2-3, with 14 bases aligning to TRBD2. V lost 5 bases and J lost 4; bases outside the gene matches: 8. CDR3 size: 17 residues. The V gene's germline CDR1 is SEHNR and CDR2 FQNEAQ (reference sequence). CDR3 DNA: TGTGCCAGCAGCCCGTGGACTAGCGGGAGGCTCCCAGATACGCAGTATTTT. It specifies CASSPWTSGRLPDTQYF.

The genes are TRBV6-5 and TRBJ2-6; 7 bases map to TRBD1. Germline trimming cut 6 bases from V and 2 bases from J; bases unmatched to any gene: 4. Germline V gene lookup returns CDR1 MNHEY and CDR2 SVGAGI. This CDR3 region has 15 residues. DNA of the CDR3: TGTGCCAGCAGCAGGGGGATTGCTGGGGCCAACGTCCTGACTTTC. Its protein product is CASSRGIAGANVLTF.

This CDR3 is CASKTLLTGNYGYTF. CDR3 coding DNA: TGTGCCAGCAAGACCCTCCTGACAGGGAACTATGGCTACACCTTC. The chain is built from TRBV27 and TRBJ1-2; 7 bases are a match to TRBD1. CDR3 length: 15 residues. V was pared by 7 bases and J by 2 bases, with 10 bases of the junction left unmatched. In germline, CDR1 is MNHEY, CDR2 SMNVEV (reference sequence).

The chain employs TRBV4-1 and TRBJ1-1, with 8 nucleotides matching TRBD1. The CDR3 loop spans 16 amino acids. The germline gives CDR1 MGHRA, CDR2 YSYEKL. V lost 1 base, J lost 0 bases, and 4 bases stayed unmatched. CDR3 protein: CASSQGRQGMNTEAFF. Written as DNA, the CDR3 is TGCGCCAGCAGCCAAGGCCGACAGGGGATGAACACTGAAGCTTTCTTT.

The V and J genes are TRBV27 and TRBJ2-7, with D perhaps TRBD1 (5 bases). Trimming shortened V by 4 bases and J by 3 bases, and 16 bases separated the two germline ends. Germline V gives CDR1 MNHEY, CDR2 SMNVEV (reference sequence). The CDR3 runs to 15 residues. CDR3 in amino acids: CASSSPQRQGYEQYF. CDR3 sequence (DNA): TGTGCCAGCAGTTCCCCCCAAAGGCAGGGCTACGAGCAGTACTTC.

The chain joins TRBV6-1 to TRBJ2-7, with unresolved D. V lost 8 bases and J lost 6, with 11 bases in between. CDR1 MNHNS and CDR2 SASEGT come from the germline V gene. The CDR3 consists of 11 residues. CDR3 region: CASFSIGEQYF. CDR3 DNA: TGTGCCAGCTTCTCCATCGGCGAGCAGTACTTC.

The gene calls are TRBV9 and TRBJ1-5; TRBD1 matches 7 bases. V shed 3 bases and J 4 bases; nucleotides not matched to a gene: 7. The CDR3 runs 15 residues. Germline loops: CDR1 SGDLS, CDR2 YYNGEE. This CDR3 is CASSASRGANQPQHF. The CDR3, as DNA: TGTGCCAGCAGCGCCTCCAGGGGGGCGAATCAGCCCCAGCATTTT.